Shown below are 30 T cell receptor beta chains from a single sample sequenced in a study of regulatory T cells in long-lasting Graves disease. Arm-PCR of CDR3 regions with iRepertoire HTBI primers generated TCR beta libraries. TCRdb reanalysed the multiplex PCR reads using MiXCR and keeps one entry per CDR3 protein. The table includes around 500,000 distinct CDR3 sequences, less than 15% detected once. The time point: newly diagnosed GD, antithyroid drugs for less than 3 months. The TCR library was prepared using RNA isolated from PBMCs. The data also belong to a second study, concerning T cells in Graves' hyperthyroidism and ophthalmopathy.

Sample: peripheral blood mononuclear cells (PBMCs), taken at new diagnosis, from a patient treated with antithyroid drugs. Receptors originate from a young man with Graves disease.

This clonotype was observed at least ten times. The CDR3 DNA sequence: TGTGCCACCTCAGGGAGCTCCTTACCGAGCTCCGATACGCAGTATTTT. It is translated as CATSGSSLPSSDTQYF. This rearrangement joins TRBV2 to TRBJ2-3; TRBD1 or TRBD2 may be the D gene (5 bases each). This CDR3 comprises 16 residues. The germline V gene has CDR1 SNHLY and CDR2 FYNNEI. V was pared by 10 bases and J by 6 bases, with 26 bases between. Filled out from reference TRBV2 and TRBJ2-3, the complete variable domain reads EPEVTQTPSHQVTQMGQEVILRCVPISNHLYFYWYRQILGQKVEFLVSFYNNEISEKSEIFDDQFSVERPDGSNFTLKIRSTKLEDSAMYFCATSGSSLPSSDTQYFGPGTRLTVL.

This clonotype was detected ten times or more. The chain combines TRBV20-1 with TRBJ2-3, with D possibly matching TRBD2 (6 bases). This CDR3 comprises 15 residues. Per the germline V gene, CDR1 is DFQATT and CDR2 is SNEGSKA (reference sequence). Trimming shortened V by 5 bases and J by 1 base, and 16 bases separated the two germline ends. The CDR3 region has the DNA TGCAGTGCTCCACTGGGGGGATTAGGCACAGATACGCAGTATTTT. It specifies CSAPLGGLGTDTQYF.

This clonotype occurred many times. The J gene is TRBJ2-1, the V gene TRBV11-2; 12 nucleotides line up with TRBD2. The CDR3 totals 19 residues. The germline V gene has CDR1 SGHAT and CDR2 FQNNGV. The trim removed 6 bases at V and 1 base at J, leaving 13 bases unmatched. The CDR3 loop is CASSIRPSGRAASYNEQFF. CDR3 DNA sequence: TGTGCCAGCAGTATCCGGCCTAGCGGGAGGGCCGCATCCTACAATGAGCAGTTCTTC.

The sample holds one count of this clonotype. Being one base from a much bigger clone, this may be a read error. The chain couples TRBV20-1 to TRBJ2-3; 11 bases are shared with TRBD2. The CDR3 length is 16 residues. CDR1 and CDR2 from the germline V gene are DFQATT and SNEGSKA (reference sequence). The junction had 13 bases not matched to a gene; V was cut back by 0 bases and J by 11 bases. This CDR3 is CSARESSGRGGDGQYF. For the CDR3, the DNA is TGCAGTGCTAGAGAGAGTAGCGGGAGGGGGGGGGATGGGCAGTATTTT.

In this sample, this clonotype turned up a few times. This rearrangement joins TRBV5-1 to TRBJ1-1, with 11 bases that match TRBD1. With 0 bases clipped from V and 7 bases from J, the junction kept 5 bases outside the gene matches. CDR1 is SGHRS, CDR2 YFSETQ, per germline. CDR3 length: 15 residues. The CDR3 loop reads CASSLEGQGVSEAFF. CDR3 DNA sequence: TGCGCCAGCAGCTTGGAGGGACAGGGGGTTAGTGAAGCTTTCTTT.

This clonotype has a handful of counts. The V call is TRBV19, the J call TRBJ2-7; D may be TRBD1 (5 bases). V dropped 6 bases and J dropped 5 bases, with 14 bases sitting between them. The CDR3 covers 13 residues. Germline V gene data show CDR1 as LNHDA and CDR2 as SQIVND (reference sequence). In nucleotides, the CDR3 is TGTGCCAGTAGCTGGGGCAGGAGAGACGAGCAGTACTTC. Protein: CASSWGRRDEQYF.

This chain connects TRBV6-1 to TRBJ1-2; TRBD1 might be the D (6 bases). The CDR3 loop spans 14 amino acids. Germline CDR1 is MNHNS and CDR2 is SASEGT. Trimming took 6 bases from V and 7 from J, leaving 18 bases between them. CDR3 sequence (DNA): TGTGCCAGCAGACCAAACCACAGGGAGACTGGCTACACCTTC. This codes for CASRPNHRETGYTF.

This clonotype was seen many times. V is TRBV11-2 and J is TRBJ2-3; D gene ambiguous. CDR1 and CDR2 (germline): SGHAT, FQNNGV. The CDR3 loop spans 15 amino acids. Trimming pared 5 bases from V and 2 bases from J, leaving 14 bases between. The CDR3 region has the DNA TGTGCCAGCAGCCCCTTAAGTGTGATCACAGATACGCAGTATTTT. Its protein product is CASSPLSVITDTQYF.

This clonotype was detected many times. This chain joins TRBV12-3 or TRBV12-4 and TRBJ1-5; 8 nucleotides align to TRBD1. Trimming removed 7 bases from V and 1 base from J; junction bases left unmatched: 9. The CDR3 consists of 16 residues. The CDR3 DNA is TGTGCCAGCACCATCAGCGGACAGGGAAGCAATCAGCCCCAGCATTTT. Residues: CASTISGQGSNQPQHF.

This clonotype was seen ten or more times. The chain recombines TRBV12-3 or TRBV12-4 with TRBJ1-4, with TRBD1 matching over 9 bases. The ends lost 3 bases at V and 10 bases at J; junction bases unmatched: 6. The CDR3 length is 14 residues. CDR3 in amino acids: CASSFNRGQRKLFF. In DNA form, the CDR3 reads TGTGCCAGCAGTTTTAACAGGGGGCAGAGAAAACTGTTTTTT.

This clonotype was observed at least ten times. The rearrangement uses TRBV12-3 or TRBV12-4 and TRBJ2-7; 8 bases are a match to TRBD2. This CDR3 is built from 15 residues. V shed 4 bases and J 6 bases; nucleotides not matched to a gene: 11. The CDR3 DNA reads as TGTGCCAGCAGTTCCAAGGGACTAGGCTCCCTCGAGCAGTACTTC. It encodes CASSSKGLGSLEQYF.

This clonotype has a count of ten or more. The chain employs TRBV11-2 and TRBJ2-1; TRBD1 might be the D (6 bases). Trimming cost V 5 bases and J 1 base, with 12 bases left between them. The length of the CDR3 is 15 residues. Germline lookup yields CDR1 SGHAT and CDR2 FQNNGV. In DNA, the CDR3 is TGTGCCAGCAGCCGCCAGGGGATTTCCTACAATGAGCAGTTCTTC. It codes for CASSRQGISYNEQFF.

In its sample, this clonotype was seen a few times. The V call is TRBV6-2 or TRBV6-3, the J call TRBJ2-3, with D tentatively TRBD2 (6 bases). V dropped 5 bases and J dropped 0 bases, with 9 bases sitting between them. Germline CDR1 reads MNHEY; CDR2 reads SVGEGT. The CDR3 is 14 residues long. CDR3 in DNA: TGTGCCAGCAGTCCTAGCGCAAGCACAGATACGCAGTATTTT. Amino acid sequence: CASSPSASTDTQYF.

The sample holds many counts of this clonotype. This sequence joins TRBV7-6 and TRBJ2-1; 12 nucleotides match TRBD2. J gave up 7 bases and V 6 bases, and 7 bases lay outside the gene matches. This CDR3 has 15 amino acids. Germline assignment: CDR1 SGHVS and CDR2 FNYEAQ. The CDR3 is CASSRLAGAGNEQFF. CDR3 nucleotides: TGTGCCAGCAGTCGACTAGCGGGAGCTGGGAATGAGCAGTTCTTC.

This clonotype was seen repeatedly, ten times or more. The rearrangement joins TRBV11-2 to TRBJ2-7; no clear D gene. The germline gives CDR1 SGHAT, CDR2 FQNNGV. CDR3 length: 16 amino acids. V was clipped by 2 bases and J by 3 bases, with 17 bases between them. As DNA, the CDR3 is TGTGCCAGCAGCTTAAGGTCGTGGTACGCCAACTACGAGCAGTACTTC. Its translation: CASSLRSWYANYEQYF.

Ten or more counts support this clonotype. J is TRBJ1-1 and V is TRBV27, with 8 bases aligning to TRBD1. V lost 5 bases to trimming and J lost 2 bases; unmatched junction nucleotides: 1. Germline lookup yields CDR1 MNHEY and CDR2 SMNVEV (reference sequence). CDR3 length equals 13 residues. CDR3 sequence (DNA): TGTGCCAGCAGTGACAGGGGAAACACTGAAGCTTTCTTT. This translates into CASSDRGNTEAFF.

This clonotype was counted ten times or more. The rearrangement joins TRBV20-1 to TRBJ2-5, with TRBD2 as a possible D gene (5 bases). CDR1 is DFQATT and CDR2 is SNEGSKA in the germline V gene (reference sequence). This CDR3 spans 13 amino acids. V dropped 1 base and J dropped 5 bases, with 11 bases sitting between them. The CDR3 is CSARVPSTETQYF. For the CDR3, the DNA is TGCAGTGCTAGAGTTCCTAGCACGGAGACCCAGTACTTC.

This clonotype was detected ten times or more. This chain links TRBV7-8 with TRBJ1-2, with D perhaps matching TRBD1 (6 bases). This CDR3 has 15 residues. The germline CDR1 and CDR2 sequences are SGHVS and FQNEAQ. V was trimmed by 7 bases and J by 7 bases, leaving 22 bases between them. The CDR3 nucleotides are TGTGCCAGCAAATCCACCAGGGGAGTAGTCAGTGGCTACACCTTC. As protein: CASKSTRGVVSGYTF.

This clonotype came up many times. V usage is TRBV30 and J usage is TRBJ1-5; the D gene is possibly TRBD1 (6 bases). Trimming cost V 3 bases and J 1 base, with 10 bases left between them. The CDR3 runs to 14 residues. Germline CDR1 is GTSNPN and CDR2 is SVGIG (reference sequence). The CDR3 spells CAWSLGGSNQPQHF. In DNA form, the CDR3 reads TGTGCCTGGAGCCTAGGGGGAAGCAATCAGCCCCAGCATTTT.

This clonotype appeared many times. V usage is TRBV10-3 and J usage is TRBJ2-7; 10 nucleotides agree with TRBD2. The CDR3 has 15 residues. CDR1 ENHRY and CDR2 SYGVKD come from the germline V gene. Germline trimming cut 6 bases from V and 6 bases from J; bases unmatched to any gene: 11. CDR3 region: CAIREGWLAGAEQYF. Written as DNA, the CDR3 is TGTGCCATCAGGGAGGGTTGGCTAGCGGGAGCCGAGCAGTACTTC.

This clonotype was detected ten times or more. This chain connects TRBV30 to TRBJ1-6, with D possibly matching TRBD1 (5 bases). Germline assignment: CDR1 GTSNPN and CDR2 SVGIG (reference sequence). The CDR3 has 12 amino acids. The ends were cut back, 4 bases at V and 7 bases at J, with 8 bases in the middle. CDR3 loop: CAWNQGNSPLHF. The CDR3 DNA reads as TGTGCCTGGAACCAGGGAAATTCACCCCTCCACTTT. Full variable domain (remainder filled in from reference TRBV30 and TRBJ1-6): SQTIHQWPATLVQPVGSPLSLECTVEGTSNPNLYWYRQAAGRGLQLLFYSVGIGQISSEVPQNLSASRPQDRQFILSSKKLLLSDSGFYLCAWNQGNSPLHFGNGTRLTVT.

This clonotype was counted many times. The rearrangement uses TRBV29-1 and TRBJ2-5, with D perhaps TRBD1 or TRBD2 (7 bases each). Per the germline V gene, CDR1 is SQVTM and CDR2 is ANQGSEA. Trimming removed 3 bases from V and 4 bases from J, with 12 bases in between. The CDR3 length is 13 residues. The CDR3 loop reads CSVDTGEGETQYF. CDR3 sequence (DNA): TGCAGCGTTGATACAGGGGAGGGAGAGACCCAGTACTTC.

This clonotype was picked up a small number of times. This rearrangement joins TRBV6-1 to TRBJ2-2; D is unresolved. The CDR3 consists of 11 residues. Trimming removed 10 bases from V and 1 base from J, with 4 bases in between. CDR1 is MNHNS, CDR2 SASEGT, per germline. The CDR3 nucleotides read TGTGCCACCGTGAACACCGGGGAGCTGTTTTTT. Amino acids: CATVNTGELFF.

This clonotype has a handful of counts. This chain links TRBV10-3 with TRBJ2-7; a possible D gene is TRBD2 (5 bases). CDR3 length: 14 amino acids. Between the trimmed V and J ends, which lost 6 bases and 6 bases, there was a span of 18 bases. Germline V lookup: CDR1 ENHRY, CDR2 SYGVKD. CDR3 DNA: TGTGCCATCAGGGAGCGTTGGACCGAGGGCGAGCAGTACTTC. Residues: CAIRERWTEGEQYF.

The V call is TRBV10-3, the J call TRBJ2-7; D gene ambiguous. The CDR3 is made up of 15 amino acids. Germline CDR1 is ENHRY and CDR2 is SYGVKD. V was pared by 0 bases and J by 2 bases, with 11 bases between. The chain's CDR3 is CAISESGIATYEQYF. CDR3 nucleotides: TGTGCCATCAGTGAGTCGGGGATTGCGACCTACGAGCAGTACTTC.

The gene calls are TRBV20-1 and TRBJ1-5, with TRBD1 as a possible D gene (6 bases). Trimming removed 0 bases from V and 7 bases from J, with 10 bases in between. CDR1 is DFQATT, CDR2 SNEGSKA, per germline (reference sequence). This CDR3 is built from 13 residues. The CDR3 is CSARDEGDQPQHF. As DNA, the CDR3 is TGCAGTGCTAGAGATGAGGGGGACCAGCCCCAGCATTTT.

V is TRBV29-1 and J is TRBJ1-1; no clear D gene. Trimming took off 7 bases at V and 0 bases at J, with 12 bases between the two ends. This CDR3 has 13 amino acids. Per germline, CDR1 SQVTM and CDR2 ANQGSEA. The CDR3, as DNA: TGCAGCGCCGTGGACGCCCTGAACACTGAAGCTTTCTTT. Its translation is CSAVDALNTEAFF. Based on the CDR3 plus reference TRBV29-1 and TRBJ1-1, the full variable domain is SAVISQKPSRDICQRGTSLTIQCQVDSQVTMMFWYRQQPGQSLTLIATANQGSEATYESGFVIDKFPISRPNLTFSTLTVSNMSPEDSSIYLCSAVDALNTEAFFGQGTRLTVV.

In the case of this clonotype: This may be a read error, as it is one base from a much larger clone. The CDR3 ends on some other residue instead of the conserved phenylalanine or tryptophan, so this is likely a read error. The genes are TRBV28 and TRBJ2-1, with 7 positions matching TRBD2. This CDR3 comprises 16 residues. Germline values: CDR1 MDHEN, CDR2 SYDVKM. Losses at the gene ends were 6 bases for V and 0 bases for J; bases not matched to a gene: 8. This CDR3 is CASSSQRDSSYNEQFL. The CDR3, as DNA: TGTGCCAGCAGCTCCCAGCGGGATAGCTCCTACAATGAGCAGTTCCTC.

This clonotype was observed many times. V and J are TRBV4-2 and TRBJ1-5, with D hard to call. Germline assignment: CDR1 LGHNA and CDR2 YNFKEQ. Trimming removed 0 bases at V and 4 bases at J, with 10 bases between. This CDR3 has 15 residues. The CDR3 loop reads CASSQEGRRNQPQHF. In nucleotides, the CDR3 is TGTGCCAGCAGCCAAGAAGGGAGGAGGAATCAGCCCCAGCATTTT.

In this sample, this clonotype turned up many times. This chain uses TRBV3-1 with TRBJ2-2; D gene ambiguous. CDR3 length: 14 amino acids. The V end was cut by 1 base, the J end by 5 bases, with 8 bases between. CDR1 is LGHDT and CDR2 is YNNKEL in the germline V gene (reference sequence). CDR3 sequence: CASSQARWTGELFF. The CDR3 DNA reads TGTGCCAGCAGCCAAGCTAGGTGGACCGGGGAGCTGTTTTTT.